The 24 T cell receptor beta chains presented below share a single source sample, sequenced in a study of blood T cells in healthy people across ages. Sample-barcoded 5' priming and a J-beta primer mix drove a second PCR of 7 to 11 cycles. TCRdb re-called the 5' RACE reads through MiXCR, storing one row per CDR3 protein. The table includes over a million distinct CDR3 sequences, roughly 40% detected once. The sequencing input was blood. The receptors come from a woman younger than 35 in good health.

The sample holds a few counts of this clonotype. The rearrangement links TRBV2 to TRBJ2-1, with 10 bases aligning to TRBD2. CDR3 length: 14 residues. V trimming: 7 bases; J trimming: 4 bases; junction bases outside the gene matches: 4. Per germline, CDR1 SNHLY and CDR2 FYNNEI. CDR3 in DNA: TGTGCCAGCATTCCTAGCGGGAGTTACAATGAGCAGTTCTTC. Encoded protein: CASIPSGSYNEQFF.

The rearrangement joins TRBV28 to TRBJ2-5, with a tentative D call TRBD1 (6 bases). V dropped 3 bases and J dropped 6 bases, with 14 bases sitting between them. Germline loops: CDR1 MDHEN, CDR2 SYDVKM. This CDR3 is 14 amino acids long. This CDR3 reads CASSFQGIGKTQYF. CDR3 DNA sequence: TGTGCCAGCAGTTTTCAGGGGATTGGGAAGACCCAGTACTTC.

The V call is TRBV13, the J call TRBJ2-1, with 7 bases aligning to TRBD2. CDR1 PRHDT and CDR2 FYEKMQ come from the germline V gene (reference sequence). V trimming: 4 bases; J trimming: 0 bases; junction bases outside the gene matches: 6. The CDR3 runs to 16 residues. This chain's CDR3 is CASSWEGGASYNEQFF. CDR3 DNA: TGTGCCAGCAGCTGGGAGGGTGGGGCCTCCTACAATGAGCAGTTCTTC.

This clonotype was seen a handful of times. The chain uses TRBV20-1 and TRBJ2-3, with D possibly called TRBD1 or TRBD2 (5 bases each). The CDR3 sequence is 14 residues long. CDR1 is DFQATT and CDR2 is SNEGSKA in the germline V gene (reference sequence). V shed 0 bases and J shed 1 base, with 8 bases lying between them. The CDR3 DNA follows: TGCAGTGCTAGAGAGGGACGGGGCACAGATACGCAGTATTTT. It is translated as CSAREGRGTDTQYF.

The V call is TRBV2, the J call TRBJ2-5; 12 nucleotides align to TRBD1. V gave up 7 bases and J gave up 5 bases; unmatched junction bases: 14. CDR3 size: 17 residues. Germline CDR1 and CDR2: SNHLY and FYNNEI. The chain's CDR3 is CASIQGTGGVKGETQYF. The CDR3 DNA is TGTGCCAGCATCCAAGGGACAGGGGGCGTAAAAGGGGAGACCCAGTACTTC.

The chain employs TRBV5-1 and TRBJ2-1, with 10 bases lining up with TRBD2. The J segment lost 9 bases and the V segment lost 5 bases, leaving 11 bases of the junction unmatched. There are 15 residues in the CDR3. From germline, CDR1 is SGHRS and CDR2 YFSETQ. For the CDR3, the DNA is TGCGCCAGCAGAGGCTGGCTAGCGGGAGAGACTGAGCAGTTCTTC. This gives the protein CASRGWLAGETEQFF. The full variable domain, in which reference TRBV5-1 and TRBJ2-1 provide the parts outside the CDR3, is KAGVTQTPRYLIKTRGQQVTLSCSPISGHRSVSWYQQTPGQGLQFLFEYFSETQRNKGNFPGRFSGRQFSNSRSEMNVSTLELGDSALYLCASRGWLAGETEQFFGPGTRLTVL.

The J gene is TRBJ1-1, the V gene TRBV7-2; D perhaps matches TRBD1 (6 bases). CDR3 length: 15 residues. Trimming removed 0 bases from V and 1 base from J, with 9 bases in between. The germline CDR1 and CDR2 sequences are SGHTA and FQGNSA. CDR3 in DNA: TGTGCCAGCAGCTTAGCGGGGGCCTCGAACACTGAAGCTTTCTTT. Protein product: CASSLAGASNTEAFF.

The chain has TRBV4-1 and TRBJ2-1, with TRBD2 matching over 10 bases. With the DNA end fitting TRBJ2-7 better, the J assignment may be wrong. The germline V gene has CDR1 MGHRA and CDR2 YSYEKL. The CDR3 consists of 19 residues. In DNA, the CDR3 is TGCGCCAGCAGCCAAGAAGGGACTAGCGCCCTGAACTCCTACAATGAGCAGTACTTC. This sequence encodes CASSQEGTSALNSYNEQYF.

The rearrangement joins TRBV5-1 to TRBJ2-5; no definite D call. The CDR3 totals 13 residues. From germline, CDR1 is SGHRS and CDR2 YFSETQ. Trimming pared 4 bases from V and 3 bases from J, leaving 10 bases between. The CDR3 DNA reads TGCGCCAGCAGCCTGCGAGGTAAAGAGACCCAGTACTTC. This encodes CASSLRGKETQYF.

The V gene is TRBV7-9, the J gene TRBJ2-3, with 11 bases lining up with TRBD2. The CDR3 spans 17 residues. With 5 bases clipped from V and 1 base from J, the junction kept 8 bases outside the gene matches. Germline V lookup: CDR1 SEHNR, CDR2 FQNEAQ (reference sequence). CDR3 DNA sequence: TGTGCCAGCAGCCACGGGACTAGCGGTGTAGGCACAGATACGCAGTATTTT. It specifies CASSHGTSGVGTDTQYF.

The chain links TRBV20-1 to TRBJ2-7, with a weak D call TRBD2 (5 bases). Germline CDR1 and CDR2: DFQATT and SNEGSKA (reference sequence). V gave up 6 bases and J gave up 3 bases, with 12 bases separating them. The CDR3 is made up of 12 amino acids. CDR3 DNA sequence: TGCAGTGCCAAGGGCGGAGGCTACGAGCAGTACTTC. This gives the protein CSAKGGGYEQYF.

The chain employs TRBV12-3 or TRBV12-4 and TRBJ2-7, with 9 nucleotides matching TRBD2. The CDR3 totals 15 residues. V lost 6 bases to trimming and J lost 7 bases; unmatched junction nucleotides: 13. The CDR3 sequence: CASRPGLASYNEQYF. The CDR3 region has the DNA TGTGCCAGCAGGCCGGGACTAGCTTCCTACAATGAGCAGTACTTC.

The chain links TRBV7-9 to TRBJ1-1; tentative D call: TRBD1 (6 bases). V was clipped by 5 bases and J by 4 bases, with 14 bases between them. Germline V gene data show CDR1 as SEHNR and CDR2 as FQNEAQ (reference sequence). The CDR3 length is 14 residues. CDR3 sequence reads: CASSQQGRGTEAFF. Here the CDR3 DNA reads TGTGCCAGCAGCCAGCAGGGGCGGGGCACTGAAGCTTTCTTT.

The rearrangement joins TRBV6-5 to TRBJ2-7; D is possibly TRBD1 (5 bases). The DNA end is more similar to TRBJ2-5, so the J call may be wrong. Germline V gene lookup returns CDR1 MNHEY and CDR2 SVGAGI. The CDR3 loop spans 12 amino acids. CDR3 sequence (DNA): TGTGCCACCGGACAATTGGGAGAGACCCAGTACTTC. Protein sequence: CATGQLGETQYF.

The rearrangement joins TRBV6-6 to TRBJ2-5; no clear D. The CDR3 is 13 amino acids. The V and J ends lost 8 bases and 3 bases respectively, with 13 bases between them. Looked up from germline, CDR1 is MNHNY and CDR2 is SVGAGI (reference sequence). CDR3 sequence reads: CASGMRKEETQYF. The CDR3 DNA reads TGTGCCAGCGGGATGCGGAAGGAAGAGACCCAGTACTTC.

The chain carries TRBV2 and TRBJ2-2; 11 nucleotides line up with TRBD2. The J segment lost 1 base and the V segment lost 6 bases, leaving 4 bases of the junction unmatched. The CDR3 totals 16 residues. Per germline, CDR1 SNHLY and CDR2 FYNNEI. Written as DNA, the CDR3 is TGTGCCAGCAGCGCGACTAGCGGGAAGAACACCGGGGAGCTGTTTTTT. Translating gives CASSATSGKNTGELFF.

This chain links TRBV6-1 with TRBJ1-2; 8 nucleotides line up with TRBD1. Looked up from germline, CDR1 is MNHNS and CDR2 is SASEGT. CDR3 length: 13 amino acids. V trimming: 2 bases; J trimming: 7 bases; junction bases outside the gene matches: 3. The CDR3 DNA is TGTGCCAGCAGTGAACTAACAGGGGGTGGCTACACCTTC. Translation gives CASSELTGGGYTF.

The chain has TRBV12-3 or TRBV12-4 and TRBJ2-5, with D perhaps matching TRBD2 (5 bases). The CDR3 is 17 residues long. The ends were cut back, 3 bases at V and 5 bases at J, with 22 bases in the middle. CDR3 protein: CASSLRVGPPRGETQYF. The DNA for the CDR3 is TGTGCCAGCAGTTTGAGGGTAGGACCCCCAAGAGGGGAGACCCAGTACTTC.

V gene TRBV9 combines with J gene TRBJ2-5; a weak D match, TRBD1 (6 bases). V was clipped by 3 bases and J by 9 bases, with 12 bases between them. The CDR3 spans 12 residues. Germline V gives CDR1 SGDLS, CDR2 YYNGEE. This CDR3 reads CASSGPKGAQYF. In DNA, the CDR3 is TGTGCCAGCAGCGGTCCGAAGGGGGCCCAGTACTTC.

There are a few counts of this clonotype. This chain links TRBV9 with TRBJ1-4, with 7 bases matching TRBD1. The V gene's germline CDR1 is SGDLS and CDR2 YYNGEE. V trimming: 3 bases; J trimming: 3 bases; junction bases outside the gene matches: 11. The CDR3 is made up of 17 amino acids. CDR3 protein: CASSAQGIISANEKLFF. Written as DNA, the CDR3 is TGTGCCAGCAGCGCACAGGGGATTATTTCGGCTAATGAAAAACTGTTTTTT.

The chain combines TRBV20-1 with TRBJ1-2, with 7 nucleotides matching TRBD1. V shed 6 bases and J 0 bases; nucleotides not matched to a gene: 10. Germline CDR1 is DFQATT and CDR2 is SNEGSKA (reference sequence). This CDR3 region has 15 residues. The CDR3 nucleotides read TGCAGTGCGGGGAGGGGGCTAGTCGCTAACTATGGCTACACCTTC. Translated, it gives CSAGRGLVANYGYTF.

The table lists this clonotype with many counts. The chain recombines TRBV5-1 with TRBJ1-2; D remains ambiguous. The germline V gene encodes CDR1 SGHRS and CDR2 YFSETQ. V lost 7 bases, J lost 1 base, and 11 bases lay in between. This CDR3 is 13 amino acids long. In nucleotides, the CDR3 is TGCGCCAGCGCCTCGGGGATTAACTATGGCTACACCTTC. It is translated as CASASGINYGYTF.

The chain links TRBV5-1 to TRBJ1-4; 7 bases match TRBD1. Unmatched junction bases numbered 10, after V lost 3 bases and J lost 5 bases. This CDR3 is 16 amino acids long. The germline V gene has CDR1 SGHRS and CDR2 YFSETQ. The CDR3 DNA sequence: TGCGCCAGCAGCTCGGGCGGTTTACAGGGGAATGAAAAACTGTTTTTT. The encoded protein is CASSSGGLQGNEKLFF.

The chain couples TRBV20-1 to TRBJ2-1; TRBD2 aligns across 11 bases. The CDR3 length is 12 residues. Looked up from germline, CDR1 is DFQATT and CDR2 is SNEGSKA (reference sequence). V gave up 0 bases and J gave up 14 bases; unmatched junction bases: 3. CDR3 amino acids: CSARDPLAGEFF. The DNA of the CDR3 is TGCAGTGCTAGAGATCCACTAGCGGGAGAGTTCTTC.